A single sample gave rise to the 27 T cell receptor beta chains below, sequenced in a study of T cell changes during pregnancy in multiple sclerosis (dated by TCRdb to the late 2010s). Receptors were amplified or captured by the immunoSEQ multiplex PCR assay. This immuneACCESS table, as held by TCRdb, lists in-frame sequences with V and J called but not all clones. Of the missing ones, under half trace to an unresolved V gene in checked studies; the others have no known cause. The sample table contains some 17,000 clones; only one count was recorded for nearly 90% of them. The top ten constitute 10% to 15% of the sample. The specimen comprised CD8+ T cells from peripheral blood mononuclear cells, sampled after pregnancy. These receptor sequences come from a female donor in good health, enrolled as a control in a pregnancy study.

This sequence joins TRBV7-8 and TRBJ1-1; the D is unclear. Trimming removed 3 bases from V and 0 bases from J, with 5 bases in between. The CDR3 loop spans 13 amino acids. CDR1 SGHVS and CDR2 FQNEAQ come from the germline V gene. As DNA, the CDR3 is TGTGCCAGCAGCTTGTATGTGAACACTGAAGCTTTCTTT. Amino acids: CASSLYVNTEAFF.

The CDR3 here is CATSRATGGGETQYF. In DNA, the CDR3 is TGTGCCACCAGCAGAGCTACAGGGGGCGGGGAGACCCAGTACTTC. The V call is TRBV15, the J call TRBJ2-5; TRBD1 matches at 9 bases. Germline-derived CDR1 and CDR2 are LNHNV and YYDKDF (reference sequence). The CDR3 has 15 amino acids. V lost 1 base and J lost 5; bases outside the gene matches: 5.

The V gene is TRBV15, the J gene TRBJ2-7; D might be TRBD2 (6 bases). The length of the CDR3 is 14 residues. V was shortened by 3 bases and J by 2 bases, with 11 bases between the two germline ends. The germline gives CDR1 LNHNV, CDR2 YYDKDF (reference sequence). The CDR3 protein is CATSSPGLTYEQYF. DNA for the CDR3: TGTGCCACCAGCAGTCCGGGACTCACCTACGAGCAGTACTTC.

In its sample, this clone was seen once. The chain has TRBV7-6 and TRBJ2-5, with a possible D match to TRBD2 (6 bases). This CDR3 comprises 16 residues. CDR1 is SGHVS and CDR2 is FNYEAQ in the germline V gene. V was shortened by 5 bases and J by 5 bases, with 21 bases between the two germline ends. DNA for the CDR3: TGTGCCAGCAGCCTGGGTGCGGGACTCATCGCGGAGACCCAGTACTTC. As protein: CASSLGAGLIAETQYF.

The rearrangement links TRBV4-1 to TRBJ2-4; D might be TRBD2 (6 bases). This CDR3 spans 14 amino acids. Germline V CDR1 and CDR2: MGHRA, YSYEKL. V dropped 0 bases and J dropped 5 bases, with 8 bases sitting between them. The DNA for the CDR3 is TGCGCCAGCAGCCAAGAGGACTACGAAAACATTCAGTACTTC. It encodes CASSQEDYENIQYF.

This rearrangement joins TRBV5-6 to TRBJ1-2; D is undetermined. The CDR3 covers 13 residues. V lost 1 base to trimming and J lost 4 bases, with 8 bases between them. CDR1 and CDR2 from the germline V gene are SGHDT and YYEEEE. CDR3 loop: CASSLKPLYGYTF. CDR3 DNA sequence: TGTGCCAGCAGCTTGAAGCCCCTCTATGGCTACACCTTC.

The V call is TRBV5-5, the J call TRBJ1-1; no clear D gene. Germline V gene data show CDR1 as SGHKS and CDR2 as YYEKEE (reference sequence). CDR3 length: 14 amino acids. Deletions cut 2 bases from V and 1 base from J, with 9 bases between. The CDR3 spells CASSLSTGNTEAFF. The DNA of the CDR3 is TGTGCCAGCAGCTTATCGACGGGGAACACTGAAGCTTTCTTT.

The chain links TRBV19 to TRBJ1-2; no clear D gene. The CDR3 loop spans 15 amino acids. The ends were cut back, 3 bases at V and 0 bases at J, with 11 bases in the middle. CDR1 is LNHDA and CDR2 is SQIVND in the germline V gene (reference sequence). In nucleotides, the CDR3 is TGTGCCAGTAGTATCCGTTTCAGGCCTAACTATGGCTACACCTTC. Encoded protein: CASSIRFRPNYGYTF. Drawing the rest from reference TRBV19 and TRBJ1-2, the complete variable domain is DGGITQSPKYLFRKEGQNVTLSCEQNLNHDAMYWYRQDPGQGLRLIYYSQIVNDFQKGDIAEGYSVSREKKESFPLTVTSAQKNPTAFYLCASSIRFRPNYGYTFGSGTRLTVV.

The chain is built from TRBV6-5 and TRBJ2-2; maybe TRBD2 (6 bases). Germline V gene sequence: CDR1 MNHEY, CDR2 SVGAGI. CDR3 length equals 16 residues. V was cut by 2 bases and J by 2 bases, with 12 bases left in between. Written as DNA, the CDR3 is TGTGCCAGCAGTTACAGGGTAGCGGCTAACACCGGGGAGCTGTTTTTT. Encoded protein: CASSYRVAANTGELFF.

The rearrangement joins TRBV19 to TRBJ1-1; 10 bases are shared with TRBD1. CDR1 and CDR2 from the germline V gene are LNHDA and SQIVND (reference sequence). Germline trimming cut 1 base from V and 4 bases from J; bases unmatched to any gene: 3. This CDR3 has 15 residues. The CDR3 region is CASSIAGQGFTEAFF. CDR3 nucleotides: TGTGCCAGTAGTATAGCGGGACAGGGGTTCACTGAAGCTTTCTTT. The whole variable domain, remainder taken from reference TRBV19 and TRBJ1-1, is DGGITQSPKYLFRKEGQNVTLSCEQNLNHDAMYWYRQDPGQGLRLIYYSQIVNDFQKGDIAEGYSVSREKKESFPLTVTSAQKNPTAFYLCASSIAGQGFTEAFFGQGTRLTVV.

The CDR3 bases are TGTGCCAGCAGCCTAGTGCCGCGAGAGACCCAGTACTTC. Translation gives CASSLVPRETQYF. This chain joins TRBV7-9 and TRBJ2-5, with D hard to call. Per the germline V gene, CDR1 is SEHNR and CDR2 is FQNEAQ (reference sequence). V lost 5 bases to trimming and J lost 4 bases, with 11 bases between them. The CDR3 runs to 13 residues.

The chain couples TRBV7-9 to TRBJ1-2; 9 bases agree with TRBD1. CDR3 length equals 15 residues. V lost 5 bases and J lost 2; bases outside the gene matches: 6. Germline V gives CDR1 SEHNR, CDR2 FQNEAQ (reference sequence). The CDR3 DNA reads TGTGCCAGCAGCGGCTGGGGACAGGGAAACTATGGCTACACCTTC. The encoded protein is CASSGWGQGNYGYTF.

The chain joins TRBV19 to TRBJ2-1, with D tentatively TRBD1 (6 bases). The CDR3 loop spans 15 amino acids. The ends were cut back, 9 bases at V and 0 bases at J, with 15 bases in the middle. CDR1 and CDR2 from the germline V gene are LNHDA and SQIVND (reference sequence). CDR3 region: CASTNRANSYNEQFF. For the CDR3, the DNA is TGTGCCAGCACCAACAGGGCAAACTCCTACAATGAGCAGTTCTTC.

This CDR3 reads CAISWDREVHEQYF. CDR3 in DNA: TGTGCCATCAGTTGGGACAGGGAGGTCCACGAGCAGTACTTC. This sequence joins TRBV10-3 and TRBJ2-7; 9 nucleotides align to TRBD1. With V trimmed by 5 bases and J by 5 bases, 7 bases remained unmatched. CDR3 length equals 14 residues. Per germline, CDR1 ENHRY and CDR2 SYGVKD.

The rearrangement uses TRBV18 and TRBJ2-7, with TRBD2 matching over 9 bases. The germline gives CDR1 KGHSH, CDR2 LQKENI. This CDR3 is 16 amino acids long. J was trimmed by 5 bases and V by 3 bases; bases with no gene match: 11. Here the CDR3 DNA reads TGTGCCAGCTCACCGAACCGCGGGAGGGCCATCCACGAGCAGTACTTC. Translated, it gives CASSPNRGRAIHEQYF.

V is TRBV7-9 and J is TRBJ2-7; 10 bases are a match to TRBD1. Losses at the gene ends were 4 bases for V and 5 bases for J; bases not matched to a gene: 11. The CDR3 is 16 residues long. Per the germline V gene, CDR1 is SEHNR and CDR2 is FQNEAQ (reference sequence). Written as DNA, the CDR3 is TGTGCCAGCAGCTCCGAGGGACAGGGGTTTTCAAACGAGCAGTACTTC. This encodes CASSSEGQGFSNEQYF.

The chain combines TRBV2 with TRBJ1-2, with 10 bases fitting TRBD1. The CDR3 covers 18 residues. Germline CDR1 SNHLY, CDR2 FYNNEI. J lost 4 bases, V lost 3 bases, and 14 bases had no gene match. The CDR3 protein is CASSENRGQGFAIYGYTF. The DNA for the CDR3 is TGTGCCAGCAGTGAGAATCGGGGACAGGGGTTCGCCATCTATGGCTACACCTTC.

The V gene is TRBV30, the J gene TRBJ2-6; unclear D gene. CDR1 GTSNPN and CDR2 SVGIG come from the germline V gene (reference sequence). V lost 4 bases, J lost 5 bases, and 21 bases lay in between. The CDR3 is 17 residues long. The CDR3 here is CAWIEMRYKSRANVLTF. As DNA, the CDR3 is TGTGCCTGGATAGAAATGCGTTATAAAAGTCGGGCCAACGTCCTGACTTTC.

The V and J genes are TRBV5-6 and TRBJ2-1; D is unclear. The V gene's germline CDR1 is SGHDT and CDR2 YYEEEE. The length of the CDR3 is 15 residues. V was cut by 2 bases and J by 8 bases, with 17 bases left in between. The CDR3: CASSFRLVGAYEQFF. The CDR3 DNA is TGTGCCAGCAGCTTCCGCCTAGTAGGCGCCTATGAGCAGTTCTTC.

The V and J genes are TRBV6-5 and TRBJ1-2; D is undetermined. CDR3 length equals 15 residues. Trimming took off 0 bases at V and 3 bases at J, with 11 bases between the two ends. Germline V gene sequence: CDR1 MNHEY, CDR2 SVGAGI. The CDR3 region is CASSYSSSADYGYTF. CDR3 coding DNA: TGTGCCAGCAGTTACTCGAGCAGCGCGGACTATGGCTACACCTTC.

This clone has more than one count but fewer than ten. The J gene is TRBJ1-2, the V gene TRBV13, with D maybe TRBD1 (6 bases). Deletions cut 3 bases from V and 2 bases from J, with 10 bases between. Germline CDR1 and CDR2: PRHDT and FYEKMQ (reference sequence). This CDR3 contains 14 residues. The CDR3 region is CASSFRTANYGYTF. The CDR3 nucleotides are TGTGCCAGCAGCTTCCGGACAGCGAACTATGGCTACACCTTC.

This rearrangement joins TRBV4-1 to TRBJ1-2; D is ambiguous. The V gene lost 1 base and the J gene lost 3 bases, with 9 bases spanning the gap. The CDR3 spans 14 residues. The germline V gene encodes CDR1 MGHRA and CDR2 YSYEKL. This chain's CDR3 is CASSQALRDYGYTF. The CDR3 coding sequence is TGCGCCAGCAGCCAAGCCCTAAGAGACTATGGCTACACCTTC.

The V call is TRBV6-5, the J call TRBJ1-1, with TRBD1 matching 9 bases. This CDR3 contains 15 residues. With 2 bases clipped from V and 0 bases from J, the junction kept 1 base outside the gene matches. Germline CDR1 is MNHEY and CDR2 is SVGAGI. The CDR3: CASSYGTGMNTEAFF. The CDR3 coding sequence is TGTGCCAGCAGTTACGGGACAGGGATGAACACTGAAGCTTTCTTT.

The chain combines TRBV13 with TRBJ1-2, with D perhaps TRBD1 (6 bases). The CDR3 runs to 13 residues. V lost 1 base and J 4 bases, leaving 7 bases between the germline ends. The germline V gene encodes CDR1 PRHDT and CDR2 FYEKMQ (reference sequence). Written as DNA, the CDR3 is TGTGCCAGCAGCTTAGAGGACAGCTATGGCTACACCTTC. Its translation: CASSLEDSYGYTF.

This clone has more than one count but fewer than ten. This sequence joins TRBV4-2 and TRBJ1-1, with 7 bases identical to TRBD1. V dropped 4 bases and J dropped 5; count of bases not matched to a gene: 4. Germline loops: CDR1 LGHNA, CDR2 YNFKEQ. The CDR3 covers 13 residues. Written as DNA, the CDR3 is TGTGCCAGCAGCCCTCAGGGGGTTACTGAAGCTTTCTTT. As protein: CASSPQGVTEAFF.

The V and J genes are TRBV6-1 and TRBJ2-7; 9 bases are shared with TRBD1. The CDR3 totals 16 residues. With 2 bases clipped from V and 3 bases from J, the junction kept 8 bases outside the gene matches. The germline CDR1 and CDR2 sequences are MNHNS and SASEGT. Here the CDR3 reads CASSESLRGQGYEQYF. CDR3 DNA sequence: TGTGCCAGCAGTGAATCTCTTCGGGGACAGGGCTACGAGCAGTACTTC.

The chain joins TRBV7-9 to TRBJ2-7, with TRBD2 identical over 15 bases. This CDR3 comprises 16 residues. Trimming cost V 5 bases and J 5 bases; bases outside gene matches: 7. Germline V CDR1 and CDR2: SEHNR, FQNEAQ (reference sequence). The CDR3 reads CASSDPGLAGGNEQYF. CDR3 coding DNA: TGTGCCAGCAGCGATCCGGGACTAGCGGGAGGTAACGAGCAGTACTTC.